Listed below are T cell receptor beta chains from one sample, sequenced in a study of T cells expressing NK-cell markers. TCRdb re-called the 5' RACE reads and shows each CDR3 protein once, DNA omitted. This sample contains over 150,000 distinct CDR3 sequences. The sequencing sample was made of blood T cells: a sorted CD56 or NKG2C T cell subset, CD4+ or CD8+ T cells, or bulk PBMC T cells (not recorded which). The source of these receptors is a man between 18 and 69 years old in good health. CDR3s include the opening cysteine and the closing phenylalanine or tryptophan.

TRBJ2-7 | TRBV7-9 | CASRPTRARTYEQYF
TRBJ2-7 | TRBV27 | CASSLNRERGYEQYF
TRBJ2-1 | TRBV7-9 | CASSPPGGRSYNEQFF
TRBJ2-4 | TRBV2 | CASRARANVAKNIQYF
TRBJ2-7 | TRBV7-6 | CASSLNGLAGTSSYEQYF
TRBJ1-2 | TRBV25-1 | CASSRRQGTGYGYTF
TRBJ2-5 | TRBV19 | CASTWTSGNQETQYF
TRBJ2-1 | TRBV3-1 | CASSPGTSGGGDNEQFF
TRBJ2-1 | TRBV5-4 | CASSLPGRSWDEQFF
TRBJ1-6 | TRBV20-1 | CSAREIRARSSPLHF
TRBJ2-3 | TRBV20-1 | CSARRNRGLHTDTQYF
TRBJ1-2 | TRBV6-1 | CASSGFIGTADYGYTF
TRBJ2-1 | TRBV4-1 | CASSQDKGYNEQFF
TRBJ2-2 | TRBV28 | CASSLNRLAANTGELFF
TRBJ1-1 | TRBV9 | CASSDGAPGERNTEAFF
TRBJ1-5 | TRBV29-1 | CSVEWGRGQPQHF
TRBJ2-7 | TRBV20-1 | CSARDGSGGSYEQYF
TRBJ2-5 | TRBV6-1 | CASSDRGGEQETQYF
TRBJ2-3 | TRBV4-1 | CASSQLAGGPWGTQYF
TRBJ2-7 | TRBV20-1 | CSPSPQGGYEQYF
TRBJ2-7 | TRBV2 | CASSQVPGQGVTFGAYEQYF
TRBJ2-7 | TRBV7-9 | CASSAPGQGVYEQYF
TRBJ2-1 | TRBV7-6 | CASSLTSAGYYNEQFF
TRBJ2-3 | TRBV7-9 | CASSLRQVEEVDTQYF
TRBJ2-1 | TRBV20-1 | CSARDPAAPTYNEQFF
TRBJ2-7 | TRBV11-2 | CASSLRVPYEQYF